The source of this T cell receptor (beta chain) is a study of shared clonotypes between healthy human individuals. The overall study: Used for every donor were three CD4 naive, three CD4 memory, two CD8 naive and one CD8 memory plate.

The naive CD8 fraction comprised CD45RO-negative cells positively selected for CCR7 and excluded terminally differentiated effector memory CD45RA+ cells. Libraries were prepared by immunoSEQ multiplex PCR; TCRdb keeps only in-frame clonotypes and omits some of them. The table has fewer than 1 million clones, 95% to 97% seen once. Points from the study as a whole: Shared clonotypes across all four donors exceeded non-shared ones in generation probability.

V shed 3 bases and J shed 8 bases, with 11 bases lying between them. Germline assignment: CDR1 ENHRY and CDR2 SYGVKD. This CDR3 spans 13 amino acids. For this clone: Its cognate antigen is unknown.

The TCR originated in a man aged 25-45 years in good health. The chain has TRBV10-3 and TRBJ1-3; no clear D. Sequences were obtained from naive CD8+ T cells sorted from blood. CDR3 residues: CAISDGSRDTIYF. Written as DNA, the CDR3 is TGTGCCATCAGTGACGGTTCTCGGGACACCATATATTTT.